Each of the 14 T cell receptor beta chains below was sequenced from the same sample in a study of Graves' ophthalmopathy and Graves' hyperthyroidism. RNA transcripts provided the template for amplifying TCR beta CDR3 regions. RT-PCR was first run with HTBI primers, then multiplex PCR in a second round. TCRdb re-called the multiplex PCR reads through MiXCR, storing one row per CDR3 protein. Of over a million distinct CDR3 sequences detected, 35% to 40% appear once; the ten largest clones hold more than 9.5%. The sequencing sample was made of peripheral blood or thyroid tissue (not recorded which). The receptors were gathered from an adult man with Graves' hyperthyroidism.

This clonotype was picked up a small number of times. This chain connects TRBV6-5 to TRBJ1-2, with 8 bases lining up with TRBD1. Germline lookup yields CDR1 MNHEY and CDR2 SVGAGI. CDR3 length: 17 amino acids. The V gene end was trimmed by 5 bases and the J gene end by 3 bases; junction bases not matched to a gene: 14. The DNA for the CDR3 is TGTGCCAGCAGTCGAACCACCGGACAGGGAAACGACTATGGCTACACCTTC. It translates to CASSRTTGQGNDYGYTF.

The CDR3 spells CASSQAGTPGGTQYF. CDR3 nucleotides: TGTGCCAGCAGCCAAGCCGGGACTCCAGGTGGGACCCAGTACTTC. The rearrangement uses TRBV9 and TRBJ2-3; D is possibly TRBD2 (6 bases). Near its end, the DNA agrees better with TRBJ2-5, so the J call may be wrong. Germline V lookup: CDR1 SGDLS, CDR2 YYNGEE. This CDR3 region has 15 residues.

This clonotype was seen many times. The rearrangement uses TRBV19 and TRBJ1-3; the D is unclear. V gave up 6 bases and J gave up 8 bases, with 14 bases separating them. CDR1 is LNHDA, CDR2 SQIVND, per germline (reference sequence). The length of the CDR3 is 13 residues. The CDR3 region has the DNA TGTGCCAGTAGACGCCCGTCGGTCGACACCATATATTTT. As protein: CASRRPSVDTIYF.

The sample holds a few counts of this clonotype. The chain is built from TRBV27 and TRBJ1-1; no firm D call. The V end lost 6 bases, the J end lost 0 bases, and 23 bases lay between the germline ends. Germline assignment: CDR1 MNHEY and CDR2 SMNVEV (reference sequence). The CDR3 contains 18 residues. The CDR3 sequence is CASSPRRGVQDLNTEAFF. CDR3 nucleotides: TGTGCCAGCAGCCCCCGGCGTGGGGTTCAGGATCTGAACACTGAAGCTTTCTTT.

The rearrangement uses TRBV28 and TRBJ2-5; D perhaps matches TRBD1 (6 bases). Germline V CDR1 and CDR2: MDHEN, SYDVKM. Trimming removed 6 bases at V and 2 bases at J, with 13 bases between. The CDR3 loop spans 14 amino acids. The CDR3 loop reads CASRGHLIQETQYF. The CDR3 region has the DNA TGTGCCAGCAGGGGACACCTCATACAAGAGACCCAGTACTTC.

As to this clonotype: Because the CDR3 is missing its conserved closing phenylalanine or tryptophan, this is likely a read error. This rearrangement joins TRBV24-1 to TRBJ1-6; D perhaps matches TRBD1 (6 bases). From germline, CDR1 is KGHDR and CDR2 SFDVKD. The CDR3 sequence is 14 residues long. Trimming stripped 4 bases from V and 8 bases from J, with 11 bases between. The CDR3 reads CATSEAGVDSPLHS. The CDR3 DNA is TGTGCCACCAGTGAGGCAGGGGTGGATTCACCCCTCCACTCT.

The chain joins TRBV20-1 to TRBJ1-1; TRBD1 matches 8 bases. This CDR3 is 12 amino acids long. V gave up 5 bases and J gave up 11 bases; unmatched junction bases: 10. The germline V gene has CDR1 DFQATT and CDR2 SNEGSKA (reference sequence). In DNA form, the CDR3 reads TGCAGTGCTTACAGGGGGGGTCTGGCGGCTTTCTTT. Protein sequence: CSAYRGGLAAFF.

The V call is TRBV4-3, the J call TRBJ2-7; the D is unclear. This CDR3 is 15 amino acids long. Germline V lookup: CDR1 LGHNA, CDR2 YSLEER. Between the trimmed V and J ends, which lost 0 bases and 4 bases, there was a span of 13 bases. As DNA, the CDR3 is TGCGCCAGCAGCCAAGAGGTTGACCTTCGATACGAGCAGTACTTC. Encoded protein: CASSQEVDLRYEQYF.

Regarding this clonotype: Only one base separates this from a far larger clonotype, so it likely reflects a read error. The chain links TRBV5-4 to TRBJ1-5; D call uncertain. The CDR3 length is 15 residues. Germline assignment: CDR1 SGHNT and CDR2 YYREEE (reference sequence). V was trimmed by 2 bases and J by 0 bases, leaving 9 bases between them. DNA of the CDR3: TGTGCCAGCAGCTTAGGAGTGTATAGCAATCAGCCCCAGCATTTT. Translation gives CASSLGVYSNQPQHF.

J is TRBJ2-2 and V is TRBV7-2; 15 bases agree with TRBD2. V was pared by 5 bases and J by 3 bases, with 7 bases of the junction left unmatched. CDR3 length equals 18 residues. CDR1 and CDR2 (germline): SGHTA, FQGNSA. The chain's CDR3 is CASSTGTSGRNYTGELFF. CDR3 nucleotide sequence: TGTGCCAGCAGCACCGGGACTAGCGGGAGGAACTACACCGGGGAGCTGTTTTTT. Supplemented by reference TRBV7-2 and TRBJ2-2, the full variable domain reads GAGVSQSPSNKVTEKGKDVELRCDPISGHTALYWYRQSLGQGLEFLIYFQGNSAPDKSGLPSDRFSAERTGGSVSTLTIQRTQQEDSAVYLCASSTGTSGRNYTGELFFGEGSRLTVL.

This clonotype has only one observation. The rearrangement joins TRBV10-3 to TRBJ2-2, with a weak D call TRBD2 (5 bases). The germline V and J ends were trimmed by 2 bases and 0 bases, with 10 bases remaining between them. CDR3 length equals 16 residues. From germline, CDR1 is ENHRY and CDR2 SYGVKD. In DNA form, the CDR3 reads TGTGCCATCAGTGAGGCGGGCCGCGCGAACACCGGGGAGCTGTTTTTT. This encodes CAISEAGRANTGELFF.

In the case of this clonotype: At one end the junction does not follow the germline gene, possibly because of a read error. The chain joins TRBV20-1 to TRBJ2-7, with 7 positions matching TRBD1. The CDR3 runs to 16 residues. Germline values: CDR1 DFQATT, CDR2 SNEGSKA (reference sequence). The CDR3 region is CSANPAGGYSSCEQYF. The CDR3 nucleotides read TGCAGTGCTAACCCCGCAGGGGGTTATAGCTCCTGCGAGCAGTACTTC.

In its sample, this clonotype was seen many times. The DNA of the CDR3 is TGCGCCAGCAGCTTGGACAGGGTAAATTCACCCCTCCACTTT. Its protein is CASSLDRVNSPLHF. The chain employs TRBV5-1 and TRBJ1-6; TRBD1 might be the D (6 bases). Between the trimmed V and J ends, which lost 0 bases and 7 bases, there was a span of 8 bases. The CDR3 length is 14 residues. Germline lookup yields CDR1 SGHRS and CDR2 YFSETQ.

This clonotype has a count of ten or more. The rearrangement links TRBV9 to TRBJ2-7, with 7 bases fitting TRBD1. Germline CDR1 and CDR2: SGDLS and YYNGEE. V was pared by 3 bases and J by 1 base, with 4 bases of the junction left unmatched. The CDR3 length is 14 residues. CDR3 nucleotides: TGTGCCAGCAGCGAAGGGGGCCTATCCTACGAGCAGTACTTC. Amino acids: CASSEGGLSYEQYF. Complete variable domain (other parts from reference TRBV9 and TRBJ2-7): DSGVTQTPKHLITATGQRVTLRCSPRSGDLSVYWYQQSLDQGLQFLIQYYNGEERAKGNILERFSAQQFPDLHSELNLSSLELGDSALYFCASSEGGLSYEQYFGPGTRLTVT.